Listed below are T cell receptor beta chains from one sample, sequenced in a study of blood T cells in healthy people across ages. TCRdb independently ran MiXCR on the 5' RACE reads; one entry per CDR3 protein. The table records approximately 1.5 million distinct CDR3 sequences, roughly 43% of them present only once. Sequencing was performed on blood. The receptors come from a woman under 30 in good health. Both conserved end residues are part of each CDR3. The order of the fields is J gene, clone size, D gene, V gene, CDR3 length, CDR3 DNA, CDR3 protein. A D gene is named only where the DNA matches it firmly. Clone size is stated in some rows and not others, as once, few, many or a class when expanded.

TRBJ2-4	-	TRBD2	TRBV9	16	TGTGCCAGCAGCGGACCTAGCGGGGGCTACGAAAACATTCAGTACTTC	CASSGPSGGYENIQYF
TRBJ2-7	-	-	TRBV18	14	TGTGCCAGCTCACCAGGTGCTATCCCCTACGAGCAGTACTTC	CASSPGAIPYEQYF
TRBJ2-5	few	TRBD2	TRBV7-2	17	TGTGCCAGCAGCTTAGAACCAGCGGGGGGGCCCTATAAGACCCAGTACTTC	CASSLEPAGGPYKTQYF
TRBJ2-7	few	-	TRBV7-2	15	TGTGCCAGCAGCTTATCTGGGCGGCTGATCTACGAGCAGTACTTC	CASSLSGRLIYEQYF
TRBJ2-5	-	-	TRBV7-7	14	TGTGCTAGCAGCGTTGACACGGACCAAGGGACCCAGTACTTC	CASSVDTDQGTQYF
TRBJ1-2	-	TRBD1	TRBV7-2	15	TGTGCCAGCAGCATTAACGGACAGGGGGCAGGTGGCTACACCTTC	CASSINGQGAGGYTF
TRBJ2-7	few	-	TRBV29-1	14	TGCAGCGTTGGATCAGGGGCCTCGTGGAATGAGCAGTACTTC	CSVGSGASWNEQYF
TRBJ2-4	few	-	TRBV29-1	14	TGCAGCGTTGGGCCTGCCCTGTCTAAAAACATTCAGTACTTC	CSVGPALSKNIQYF
TRBJ2-5	few	TRBD2	TRBV7-2	14	TGTGCCAGCAGCCAAAACCCCAGACTAGCGGGGGCGTACTTC	CASSQNPRLAGAYF
TRBJ2-1	-	-	TRBV5-1	13	TGCGCCAGCAGGGCGGTGGTAGACAATGAGCAGTTCTTC	CASRAVVDNEQFF
TRBJ2-7	few	TRBD1	TRBV27	13	TGTGCCAGCAGTCCGGTAACAGGGGGCGAGCAGTACTTC	CASSPVTGGEQYF
TRBJ2-1	-	-	TRBV7-9	18	TGTGCCAGCAGCTTAGCGCATTCCACGACAGACTTCCTCAATGAGCAGTTCTTC	CASSLAHSTTDFLNEQFF
TRBJ2-7	-	-	TRBV5-1	15	TGCGCCAGCAGCCCGAGTGGGTGGGCCTACAATGAGCGGTACTTC	CASSPSGWAYNERYF
TRBJ2-7	few	-	TRBV5-1	18	TGCGCCAGCAGCTCGAGGACGGCCGGAACGACTCGAAGAAATGAGCAGTACTTC	CASSSRTAGTTRRNEQYF
TRBJ2-5	-	-	TRBV12-3/TRBV12-4	13	TGTGCCAGCATCCAGACAGGACAAGAGACCCAGTACTTC	CASIQTGQETQYF
TRBJ2-1	-	-	TRBV6-6	17	TGTGCCAGCAGTTACGAGCCGTCGCGTAGGTCCTACAATGAGCAGTTCTTC	CASSYEPSRRSYNEQFF
TRBJ1-6	few	TRBD1	TRBV4-3	16	TGCGCCAGCAGCCAAGCGACAGGGAACCAACATTCACCCCTCCACTTT	CASSQATGNQHSPLHF
TRBJ2-1	few	-	TRBV18	16	TGTGCCAGCTCACCACCGGGAGAGGTCAGCTACAATGAGCAGTTCTTC	CASSPPGEVSYNEQFF
TRBJ2-1	few	TRBD2	TRBV20-1	15	TGCAGTGCTAGAGATCGGGGGAGCGGGAGAGGTGAGCAGTTCTTC	CSARDRGSGRGEQFF
TRBJ2-3	few	TRBD2	TRBV10-3	16	TGTGCCATCAGTGAGTTAACTAGCGGAGGCACAGATACGCAGTATTTT	CAISELTSGGTDTQYF
TRBJ2-3	few	TRBD1	TRBV14	17	TGTGCCAGCAGCCAAGACCGACAGGGGAGTTGGGCAGATACGCAGTATTTT	CASSQDRQGSWADTQYF
TRBJ2-1	few	TRBD1	TRBV12-3/TRBV12-4	15	TGTGCCAGCAATGAGGACAGGCCGCACTACAATGAGCAGTTCTTC	CASNEDRPHYNEQFF
TRBJ1-2	few	TRBD1	TRBV27	17	TGTGCCAGCAGTTCTCTGGTCGGGACAGGAGTGAACTATGGCTACACCTTC	CASSSLVGTGVNYGYTF
TRBJ1-1	few	TRBD1	TRBV30	15	TGTGCCTGGAGTTATGGTGGACAGGCCCACACTGAAGCTTTCTTT	CAWSYGGQAHTEAFF
TRBJ1-5	-	TRBD1	TRBV20-1	14	TGCAGTGCTAGAGCGGGACAGTACAATCAGCCCCAGCATTTT	CSARAGQYNQPQHF
TRBJ1-2	-	-	TRBV28	14	TGTGCCAGCAGTTTTAAGGACAACTCCTATGGCTACACCTTC	CASSFKDNSYGYTF
TRBJ2-7	few	-	TRBV7-9	12	TGTGCCAGCAGCTCCCCATTGGTCGAGCAGTACTTC	CASSSPLVEQYF
TRBJ1-2	-	TRBD1	TRBV4-2	14	TGTGCCAGCAGCCAAATGCCCATGGGACAGGGCTACACCTTC	CASSQMPMGQGYTF
TRBJ2-7	many	TRBD2	TRBV4-3	13	TGCGCCAGCAGCCCGGGACTAGCCAACGAGCAGTACTTC	CASSPGLANEQYF
TRBJ1-2	-	TRBD1	TRBV11-2	14	TGTGCCAGCAGCAAAAGACAGGGGCTCTATGGCTACACCTTC	CASSKRQGLYGYTF
TRBJ1-1	-	-	TRBV20-1	13	TGCAGTGCGCCAGCTGGGGAAGGTACTGAAGCTTTCTTT	CSAPAGEGTEAFF